This entry is about one T cell receptor beta chain. Germline values: CDR1 SGHTA, CDR2 FQGNSA. CDR3 length equals 17 residues. Trimming removed 5 bases at V and 7 bases at J, with 26 bases between. This sample is part of a study of radiotherapy plus CTLA-4 blockade in lung cancer. Repertoires were generated with immunoSEQ multiplex PCR, while TCRdb's copy carries only in-frame clones and drops some. This sample has tens of thousands of clones, with 80% to 90% found just once. This chain uses TRBV7-2 with TRBJ1-2; TRBD1 is a possible D gene (6 bases). The material was peripheral blood, obtained from a patient treated with radiotherapy plus ipilimumab. The receptor was isolated from a human donor with non-small cell lung cancer whose response to radiotherapy plus ipilimumab could not be evaluated. The CDR3 reads CASSLKTGQIQSSGYTF. The CDR3 DNA is TGTGCCAGCAGCCTAAAAACGGGACAAATTCAAAGCAGTGGCTACACCTTC. Full variable domain (outside the CDR3, taken from reference TRBV7-2 and TRBJ1-2): GAGVSQSPSNKVTEKGKDVELRCDPISGHTALYWYRQSLGQGLEFLIYFQGNSAPDKSGLPSDRFSAERTGGSVSTLTIQRTQQEDSAVYLCASSLKTGQIQSSGYTFGSGTRLTVV.